This T cell receptor beta chain comes out of a study of blood T cell repertoires in COVID-19. With respect to this clone: The sample contains more than one DNA sequence encoding this CDR3.

V was clipped by 3 bases and J by 4 bases, with 13 bases between them. The CDR3 consists of 15 residues. The germline V gene has CDR1 LNHDA and CDR2 SQIVND (reference sequence). Libraries were prepared by immunoSEQ multiplex PCR; TCRdb keeps only in-frame clonotypes and omits some of them. Of about 250,000 clones in the sample, over 75% were seen once. The chain couples TRBV19 to TRBJ1-5, with D uncertain. The sequence was obtained from a man in his forties or fifties who had recovered from COVID-19. Sequencing was carried out using PBMCs or T cells enriched from blood (not recorded which). The CDR3: CASSILRETNQPQHF. DNA of the CDR3: TGTGCCAGTAGTATCCTCCGGGAGACTAATCAGCCCCAGCATTTT.